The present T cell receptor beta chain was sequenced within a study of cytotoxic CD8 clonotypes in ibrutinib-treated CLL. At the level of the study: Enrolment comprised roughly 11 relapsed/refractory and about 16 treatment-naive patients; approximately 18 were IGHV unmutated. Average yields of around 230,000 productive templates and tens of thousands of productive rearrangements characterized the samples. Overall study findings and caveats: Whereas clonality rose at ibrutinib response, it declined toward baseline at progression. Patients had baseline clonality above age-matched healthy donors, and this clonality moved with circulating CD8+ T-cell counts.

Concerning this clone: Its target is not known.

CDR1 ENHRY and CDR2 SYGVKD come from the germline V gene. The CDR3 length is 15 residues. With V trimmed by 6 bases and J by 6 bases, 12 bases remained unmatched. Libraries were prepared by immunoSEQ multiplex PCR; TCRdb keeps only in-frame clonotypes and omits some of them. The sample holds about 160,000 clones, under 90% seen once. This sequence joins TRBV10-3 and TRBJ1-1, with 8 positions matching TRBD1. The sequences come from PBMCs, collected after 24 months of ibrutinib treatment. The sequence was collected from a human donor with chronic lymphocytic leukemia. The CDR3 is CAISKDTGGVPEAFF. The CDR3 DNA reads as TGTGCCATCAGCAAAGACACAGGGGGAGTCCCTGAAGCTTTCTTT.